This T cell receptor beta chain derives from a study of T cell responses to AZD1222 COVID-19 vaccine. Produced via immunoSEQ multiplex PCR; TCRdb's table is partial and in-frame only. Of approximately 150,000 clones in the sample, about 90% are singletons; the top ten hold 1.1%. The CDR3 covers 16 residues. Germline trimming cut 3 bases from V and 2 bases from J; bases unmatched to any gene: 6. The V gene's germline CDR1 is LGHNA and CDR2 YNFKEQ. V and J are TRBV4-2 and TRBJ1-3; 8 bases align to TRBD1. Sequencing was performed on peripheral blood, taken 28 days after the second AZD1222 dose. The sequence was obtained from an adult who received the AZD1222 COVID-19 vaccine. The CDR3 DNA follows: TGTGCCAGCAGCCATGGAGGACAGGGAGCTGGAAACACCATATATTTT. Protein: CASSHGGQGAGNTIYF.